The next 29 T cell receptor beta chains were all read from a single sample in a study of blood T cell repertoires in COVID-19. Profiling relied on immunoSEQ multiplex PCR, and the TCRdb table lists in-frame clones only, not all of them. The sample gives about 160,000 clones, about 93% of which show up once; roughly 4.8% is in the top ten. Sequencing was performed on peripheral blood. The origin of the receptors is a woman aged 45-60 years with acute or convalescent COVID-19.

This clone occurred a few times. The chain links TRBV7-2 to TRBJ2-7; D is possibly TRBD1 (5 bases). V dropped 11 bases and J dropped 5 bases, with 19 bases sitting between them. This CDR3 has 13 amino acids. The germline gives CDR1 SGHTA, CDR2 FQGNSA. The DNA of the CDR3 is TGTGCCTCGACTCACAGGCCCCAAAACGAGCAGTACTTC. Translating gives CASTHRPQNEQYF. Full variable domain (outside the CDR3, taken from reference TRBV7-2 and TRBJ2-7): GAGVSQSPSNKVTEKGKDVELRCDPISGHTALYWYRQSLGQGLEFLIYFQGNSAPDKSGLPSDRFSAERTGGSVSTLTIQRTQQEDSAVYLCASTHRPQNEQYFGPGTRLTVT.

The J gene is TRBJ2-3, the V gene TRBV4-2, with TRBD1 identical over 7 bases. The CDR3 sequence is 14 residues long. V dropped 0 bases and J dropped 6; count of bases not matched to a gene: 3. The germline CDR1 and CDR2 sequences are LGHNA and YNFKEQ. This CDR3 reads CASSQDLQGDTQYF. The CDR3, as DNA: TGTGCCAGCAGCCAAGATTTACAGGGGGATACGCAGTATTTT.

The chain uses TRBV29-1 and TRBJ1-2; 9 bases map to TRBD1. The ends lost 7 bases at V and 4 bases at J; junction bases unmatched: 7. The germline V gene has CDR1 SQVTM and CDR2 ANQGSEA. The CDR3 contains 13 residues. For the CDR3, the DNA is TGCAGCGCAATGGGACAGGGCCCCTATGGCTACACCTTC. Protein sequence: CSAMGQGPYGYTF.

The gene calls are TRBV7-9 and TRBJ1-1; tentative D call: TRBD1 (5 bases). V was trimmed by 0 bases and J by 11 bases, leaving 13 bases between them. The CDR3 loop spans 13 amino acids. In germline, CDR1 is SEHNR, CDR2 FQNEAQ (reference sequence). This chain's CDR3 is CASSLAQQDGAFF. In DNA form, the CDR3 reads TGTGCCAGCAGCTTAGCCCAACAGGACGGGGCTTTCTTT.

The V gene is TRBV7-3, the J gene TRBJ1-1; D remains ambiguous. Trimming removed 5 bases from V and 1 base from J, with 8 bases in between. The CDR3 is made up of 13 amino acids. The germline gives CDR1 SGHTA, CDR2 FQGTGA. The CDR3 region is CASSPSWNTEAFF. CDR3 nucleotide sequence: TGTGCCAGCAGCCCGAGCTGGAACACTGAAGCTTTCTTT.

This chain links TRBV3-1 (or the pseudogene TRBV3-2) with TRBJ1-1; 7 bases fit TRBD1. The CDR3 is made up of 17 amino acids. J gave up 1 base and V 4 bases, and 12 bases lay outside the gene matches. Per germline, CDR1 LGHDT and CDR2 YNNKEL (reference sequence). CDR3 sequence (DNA): TGTGCCAGCAGCCCTCGGACAGGAGGGGACGGGAACACTGAAGCTTTCTTT. Translation gives CASSPRTGGDGNTEAFF.

CDR3 coding DNA: TGTGCCAGTCGAGGAGAAACCTCCTACAATGAGCAGTTCTTC. It encodes CASRGETSYNEQFF. The chain links TRBV19 to TRBJ2-1, with D hard to call. The CDR3 has 14 amino acids. CDR1 LNHDA and CDR2 SQIVND come from the germline V gene (reference sequence). Trimming took off 8 bases at V and 0 bases at J, with 11 bases between the two ends.

V gene TRBV5-1 combines with J gene TRBJ1-2, with TRBD1 as a possible D gene (6 bases). V lost 4 bases and J 4 bases, leaving 29 bases between the germline ends. Germline CDR1 SGHRS, CDR2 YFSETQ. The CDR3 sequence is 19 residues long. The CDR3 protein is CASSPPQGQGLRKGYGYTF. CDR3 in DNA: TGCGCCAGCAGCCCGCCCCAAGGGCAGGGGTTGAGGAAGGGCTATGGCTACACCTTC.

J is TRBJ1-4 and V is TRBV27; D is undetermined. V gave up 5 bases and J gave up 2 bases, with 9 bases separating them. From germline, CDR1 is MNHEY and CDR2 SMNVEV (reference sequence). This CDR3 spans 14 amino acids. CDR3 coding DNA: TGTGCCAGCAGTGGAGGAGTCACTAATGAAAAACTGTTTTTT. It yields the protein CASSGGVTNEKLFF.

The genes are TRBV29-1 and TRBJ1-4; D may be TRBD1 (5 bases). Trimming cost V 6 bases and J 8 bases, with 13 bases left between them. The CDR3 has 12 amino acids. Germline CDR1 and CDR2: SQVTM and ANQGSEA. The CDR3 sequence is CSVSGMGEKLFF. As DNA, the CDR3 is TGCAGCGTATCAGGGATGGGGGAAAAACTGTTTTTT.

The chain combines TRBV5-1 with TRBJ2-1; tentatively, D is TRBD1 (6 bases). There are 16 residues in the CDR3. Germline V gene data show CDR1 as SGHRS and CDR2 as YFSETQ. The V and J ends lost 4 bases and 0 bases respectively, with 14 bases between them. This chain's CDR3 is CASSQGQGGSYNEQFF. CDR3 in DNA: TGCGCCAGCAGCCAGGGACAAGGGGGCTCCTACAATGAGCAGTTCTTC.

The chain is built from TRBV7-8 and TRBJ1-2, with 10 bases identical to TRBD1. Germline values: CDR1 SGHVS, CDR2 FQNEAQ. The CDR3 has 14 amino acids. The junction had 5 bases not matched to a gene; V was cut back by 4 bases and J by 6 bases. The CDR3 reads CASSYGTGVNGYTF. CDR3 coding DNA: TGTGCCAGCAGCTACGGGACAGGGGTAAATGGCTACACCTTC.

The chain recombines TRBV19 with TRBJ1-5, with D perhaps TRBD1 (5 bases). Trimming removed 7 bases at V and 7 bases at J, with 14 bases between. Germline V gene data show CDR1 as LNHDA and CDR2 as SQIVND (reference sequence). The CDR3 runs to 13 residues. Here the CDR3 DNA reads TGTGCCAGTACCTCGACAGTAGGGCAGCCCCAGCATTTT. Protein product: CASTSTVGQPQHF. The full variable domain, its missing parts supplied by reference TRBV19 and TRBJ1-5, is DGGITQSPKYLFRKEGQNVTLSCEQNLNHDAMYWYRQDPGQGLRLIYYSQIVNDFQKGDIAEGYSVSREKKESFPLTVTSAQKNPTAFYLCASTSTVGQPQHFGDGTRLSIL.

The V and J genes are TRBV2 and TRBJ2-7, with D possibly matching TRBD2 (6 bases). This CDR3 comprises 14 residues. Germline lookup yields CDR1 SNHLY and CDR2 FYNNEI. Trimming shortened V by 5 bases and J by 3 bases, and 14 bases separated the two germline ends. The DNA of the CDR3 is TGTGCCAGCAGTTACGAACTAGCAGACTACGAGCAGTACTTC. Protein sequence: CASSYELADYEQYF. Complete variable domain (other parts from reference TRBV2 and TRBJ2-7): EPEVTQTPSHQVTQMGQEVILRCVPISNHLYFYWYRQILGQKVEFLVSFYNNEISEKSEIFDDQFSVERPDGSNFTLKIRSTKLEDSAMYFCASSYELADYEQYFGPGTRLTVT.

This clone has a handful of counts. The chain carries TRBV5-4 and TRBJ2-1; TRBD1 might be the D (6 bases). Trimming cost V 4 bases and J 1 base, with 12 bases left between them. This CDR3 has 15 amino acids. CDR1 and CDR2 from the germline V gene are SGHNT and YYREEE (reference sequence). This chain's CDR3 is CASSLDRNSYNEQFF. The CDR3 DNA is TGTGCCAGCAGCCTCGACAGGAATTCCTACAATGAGCAGTTCTTC.

This chain joins TRBV6-1 and TRBJ2-1, with D unresolved. Trimming removed 1 base at V and 8 bases at J, with 21 bases between. The CDR3 contains 17 residues. Per the germline V gene, CDR1 is MNHNS and CDR2 is SASEGT. The CDR3 bases are TGTGCCAGCAGTGAAGATGGTAGACAACTCCGGAAGCATGAGCAGTTCTTC. Protein sequence: CASSEDGRQLRKHEQFF.

The rearrangement uses TRBV28 and TRBJ1-5; TRBD1 matches 9 bases. Trimming cost V 7 bases and J 4 bases; bases outside gene matches: 8. The germline CDR1 and CDR2 sequences are MDHEN and SYDVKM. The CDR3 loop spans 15 amino acids. The DNA of the CDR3 is TGTGCCAGCAAAATCACAGGGGGCCCTAATCAGCCCCAGCATTTT. Encoded protein: CASKITGGPNQPQHF. The full variable domain, with the rest looked up from reference TRBV28 and TRBJ1-5, is DVKVTQSSRYLVKRTGEKVFLECVQDMDHENMFWYRQDPGLGLRLIYFSYDVKMKEKGDIPEGYSVSREKKERFSLILESASTNQTSMYLCASKITGGPNQPQHFGDGTRLSIL.

This sequence joins TRBV28 and TRBJ1-1; TRBD1 matches at 9 bases. The CDR3 spans 14 residues. The ends lost 4 bases at V and 6 bases at J; junction bases unmatched: 6. The germline gives CDR1 MDHEN, CDR2 SYDVKM. CDR3 residues: CASSSPGTGPEAFF. The CDR3 bases are TGTGCCAGCAGTTCGCCCGGGACAGGGCCTGAAGCTTTCTTT.

The rearrangement uses TRBV6-5 and TRBJ2-1, with D tentatively TRBD1 (5 bases). CDR1 is MNHEY, CDR2 SVGAGI, per germline. V was shortened by 6 bases and J by 0 bases, with 12 bases between the two germline ends. The CDR3 loop spans 15 amino acids. CDR3 amino acids: CASRPYDSSYNEQFF. As DNA, the CDR3 is TGTGCCAGCAGACCCTACGACAGCTCCTACAATGAGCAGTTCTTC.

J is TRBJ2-3 and V is TRBV7-9, with D maybe TRBD1 (6 bases). Germline CDR1 and CDR2: SEHNR and FQNEAQ (reference sequence). The CDR3 covers 12 residues. V was pared by 5 bases and J by 5 bases, with 8 bases between. CDR3 protein: CASSRTVDTQYF. As DNA, the CDR3 is TGTGCCAGCAGCCGGACAGTAGATACGCAGTATTTT.

The rearrangement uses TRBV6-2 or TRBV6-3 and TRBJ2-2; D not certain. The CDR3 has 14 residues. The ends were cut back, 0 bases at V and 1 base at J, with 3 bases in the middle. The germline V gene encodes CDR1 MNHEY and CDR2 SVGEGT. The CDR3 DNA reads as TGTGCCAGCAGTTACTCCAGGAACACCGGGGAGCTGTTTTTT. Amino acids: CASSYSRNTGELFF.

This chain links TRBV23-1 with TRBJ2-3; D gene unclear. TRBV23-1 is an open reading frame, and its role is uncertain. This CDR3 contains 11 residues. V shed 4 bases and J shed 10 bases, with 9 bases lying between them. CDR3: CASSRGRAQYF. In DNA form, the CDR3 reads TGCGCCAGCAGTCGAGGTCGGGCGCAGTATTTT.

This clone was detected once. The chain is built from TRBV5-1 and TRBJ2-7; 10 bases are shared with TRBD2. Germline V lookup: CDR1 SGHRS, CDR2 YFSETQ. J was trimmed by 4 bases and V by 4 bases; bases with no gene match: 14. The CDR3 contains 17 residues. CDR3 DNA: TGCGCCAGCAGCCCGATATTAGGACTAGCGGAAACATACGAGCAGTACTTC. Encoded protein: CASSPILGLAETYEQYF.

V usage is TRBV11-1 and J usage is TRBJ2-1; 7 positions match TRBD2. CDR3 length: 14 residues. V shed 1 base and J 8 bases; nucleotides not matched to a gene: 5. From germline, CDR1 is SGHAT and CDR2 FQDESV (reference sequence). CDR3 in DNA: TGTGCCAGCAGCTTAGGGACTAGGCTTCATGAGCAGTTCTTC. This sequence encodes CASSLGTRLHEQFF. Complete variable domain (other parts from reference TRBV11-1 and TRBJ2-1): EAEVAQSPRYKITEKSQAVAFWCDPISGHATLYWYRQILGQGPELLVQFQDESVVDDSQLPKDRFSAERLKGVDSTLKIQPAELGDSAMYLCASSLGTRLHEQFFGPGTRLTVL.

The genes are TRBV28 and TRBJ1-5; perhaps TRBD1 as D (5 bases). V was trimmed by 7 bases and J by 5 bases, leaving 18 bases between them. This CDR3 contains 15 residues. Germline V gene data show CDR1 as MDHEN and CDR2 as SYDVKM. CDR3 residues: CASTTVGGSDQPQHF. The CDR3 nucleotides are TGTGCCAGCACCACGGTCGGGGGATCGGATCAGCCCCAGCATTTT.

The chain has TRBV7-6 and TRBJ2-5; 7 bases line up with TRBD2. V shed 5 bases and J 5 bases; nucleotides not matched to a gene: 23. Germline loops: CDR1 SGHVS, CDR2 FNYEAQ. There are 19 residues in the CDR3. Here the CDR3 DNA reads TGTGCCAGCAGCCGAGAACCTCCTTATAGCGGGTTCATAGAGGAGACCCAGTACTTC. Protein sequence: CASSREPPYSGFIEETQYF.

This chain links TRBV28 with TRBJ1-2; D call uncertain. Trimming pared 8 bases from V and 8 bases from J, leaving 18 bases between. Germline V gene sequence: CDR1 MDHEN, CDR2 SYDVKM. This CDR3 comprises 13 residues. DNA for the CDR3: TGTGCCAGCTGTTCTCCCCCGGTGCCGGGCTACACCTTC. This sequence encodes CASCSPPVPGYTF.

The rearrangement uses TRBV7-2 and TRBJ1-3; D is unresolved. V was pared by 5 bases and J by 1 base, with 9 bases between. The CDR3 covers 14 residues. Germline loops: CDR1 SGHTA, CDR2 FQGNSA. CDR3 in DNA: TGTGCCAGCAGCCGTGGAGGGTCTGGAAACACCATATATTTT. Protein product: CASSRGGSGNTIYF.

The gene calls are TRBV7-2 and TRBJ1-1; 11 bases are a match to TRBD1. CDR1 and CDR2 (germline): SGHTA, FQGNSA. The CDR3 extends over 16 amino acids. V gave up 8 bases and J gave up 4 bases; unmatched junction bases: 12. The CDR3 protein is CASLEGTGGLGTEAFF. The CDR3 region has the DNA TGTGCCAGCCTGGAGGGGACAGGGGGACTCGGCACTGAAGCTTTCTTT.